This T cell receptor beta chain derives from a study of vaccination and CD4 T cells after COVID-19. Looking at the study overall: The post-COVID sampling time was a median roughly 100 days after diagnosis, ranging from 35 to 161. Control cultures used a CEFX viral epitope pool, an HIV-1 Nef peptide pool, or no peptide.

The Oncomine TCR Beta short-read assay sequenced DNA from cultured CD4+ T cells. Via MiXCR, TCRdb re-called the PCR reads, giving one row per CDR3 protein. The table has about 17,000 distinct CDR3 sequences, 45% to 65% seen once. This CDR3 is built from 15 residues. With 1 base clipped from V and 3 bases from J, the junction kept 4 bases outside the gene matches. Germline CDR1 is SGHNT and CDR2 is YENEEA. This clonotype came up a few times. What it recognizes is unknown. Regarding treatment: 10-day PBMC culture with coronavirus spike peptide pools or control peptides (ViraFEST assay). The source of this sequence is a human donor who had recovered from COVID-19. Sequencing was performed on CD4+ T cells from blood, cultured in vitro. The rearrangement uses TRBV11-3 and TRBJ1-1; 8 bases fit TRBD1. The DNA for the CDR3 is TGTGCCAGCAGCTTAGGCCAGGGGGCTGACACTGAAGCTTTCTTT. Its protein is CASSLGQGADTEAFF.